Presented here are 24 T cell receptor beta chains from one specimen sequenced in a study of T cells after yellow fever vaccination. One entry per CDR3 protein, called by TCRdb with MiXCR from the 5' RACE reads. The sample has more than 450,000 distinct CDR3 sequences, 21% seen once. The sequencing here drew on PBMCs, taken roughly 20 days after the first yellow fever vaccination. The source of these receptors is a man between 18 and 29 years old who received the YFV17D yellow fever vaccine.

This chain joins TRBV27 and TRBJ2-3, with 11 positions matching TRBD2. This CDR3 region has 15 residues. The V gene's germline CDR1 is MNHEY and CDR2 SMNVEV (reference sequence). The J segment lost 2 bases and the V segment lost 6 bases, leaving 4 bases of the junction unmatched. The CDR3 here is CASSLGLADTDTQYF. The CDR3 DNA sequence: TGTGCCAGCAGCCTGGGACTAGCGGACACAGATACGCAGTATTTT.

The J gene is TRBJ2-5, the V gene TRBV30, with D maybe TRBD2 (6 bases). Germline V lookup: CDR1 GTSNPN, CDR2 SVGIG (reference sequence). This CDR3 is 15 amino acids long. Trimming pared 4 bases from V and 0 bases from J, leaving 15 bases between. The CDR3 loop reads CAWKSRDFYQETQYF. CDR3 bases: TGTGCCTGGAAGTCCCGGGACTTCTACCAAGAGACCCAGTACTTC.

This clonotype was seen a few times. The chain combines TRBV5-1 with TRBJ2-5; perhaps TRBD1 as D (6 bases). Germline CDR1 and CDR2: SGHRS and YFSETQ. Between the trimmed V and J ends, which lost 4 bases and 3 bases, there was a span of 10 bases. This CDR3 is 13 amino acids long. The CDR3 region has the DNA TGCGCCAGCAGCGCCCGACAGGAAGAGACCCAGTACTTC. Translation: CASSARQEETQYF. Filled out from reference TRBV5-1 and TRBJ2-5, the complete variable domain reads KAGVTQTPRYLIKTRGQQVTLSCSPISGHRSVSWYQQTPGQGLQFLFEYFSETQRNKGNFPGRFSGRQFSNSRSEMNVSTLELGDSALYLCASSARQEETQYFGPGTRLLVL.

This clonotype was observed many times. This chain uses TRBV25-1 with TRBJ2-5; 10 positions match TRBD1. CDR1 is MGHDK and CDR2 is SYGVNS in the germline V gene. V shed 3 bases and J 4 bases; nucleotides not matched to a gene: 8. The CDR3 contains 16 residues. The CDR3, as DNA: TGTGCCAGCAGTGACCGGGACAGGGGTAGTCGAGAGACCCAGTACTTC. Translating gives CASSDRDRGSRETQYF.

This chain connects TRBV7-3 to TRBJ2-3; 10 nucleotides align to TRBD1. The CDR3 has 13 residues. Germline CDR1 reads SGHTA; CDR2 reads FQGTGA. Trimming took 5 bases from V and 5 from J; bases not matched to a gene: 1. Here the CDR3 reads CASSRTGGDTQYF. CDR3 sequence (DNA): TGTGCCAGCAGCCGGACAGGGGGAGATACGCAGTATTTT.

There are a few counts of this clonotype. The CDR3 DNA is TGTGCCAGCTCGGGACAGAAAGACATTTCTGGTTCACCCCTCCACTTT. Protein: CASSGQKDISGSPLHF. This chain uses TRBV18 with TRBJ1-6; 7 nucleotides line up with TRBD1. Germline V CDR1 and CDR2: KGHSH, LQKENI. Trimming took 6 bases from V and 9 from J; bases not matched to a gene: 14. CDR3 length: 16 residues.

J is TRBJ1-2 and V is TRBV29-1, with unresolved D. Germline V gene lookup returns CDR1 SQVTM and CDR2 ANQGSEA. Trimming pared 4 bases from V and 1 base from J, leaving 10 bases between. CDR3 length: 13 amino acids. The CDR3 DNA follows: TGCAGCGTTGTTGAAGGTTTTAACTATGGCTACACCTTC. Amino acid sequence: CSVVEGFNYGYTF.

Regarding this clonotype: Because the CDR3 is missing its conserved closing phenylalanine or tryptophan, this is likely a read error. The chain links TRBV6-2 or TRBV6-3 to TRBJ2-2; TRBD1 might be the D (6 bases). Per the germline V gene, CDR1 is MNHEY and CDR2 is SVGEGT. This CDR3 contains 15 residues. V was cut by 10 bases and J by 3 bases, with 18 bases left in between. The CDR3 here is CAIQRTDRDTGELFS. Here the CDR3 DNA reads TGTGCCATCCAAAGAACGGACAGAGACACCGGGGAGCTGTTTTCT.

This clonotype occurred many times. CDR3 nucleotide sequence: TGTGCCAGCAGGCGGGGGAACACTGAAGCTTTCTTT. Its protein product is CASRRGNTEAFF. The V call is TRBV27, the J call TRBJ1-1; D gene ambiguous. CDR1 and CDR2 from the germline V gene are MNHEY and SMNVEV (reference sequence). This CDR3 is built from 12 residues. V gave up 6 bases and J gave up 1 base, with 6 bases separating them.

The chain uses TRBV20-1 and TRBJ2-7; 10 bases align to TRBD1. Per germline, CDR1 DFQATT and CDR2 SNEGSKA (reference sequence). The CDR3 sequence is 14 residues long. V lost 1 base to trimming and J lost 6 bases; unmatched junction nucleotides: 6. The CDR3 reads CSARGDRGSLEQYV. In DNA, the CDR3 is TGCAGTGCTAGAGGGGACAGGGGTTCCCTCGAGCAGTACGTC.

This clonotype was detected a few times. This may be a read error: a much more frequent sequence differs by one nucleotide. The V and J genes are TRBV20-1 and TRBJ2-3; 9 nucleotides align to TRBD2. The germline V gene encodes CDR1 DFQATT and CDR2 SNEGSKA (reference sequence). The CDR3 consists of 16 residues. CDR3 in DNA: TGCTGTGCTAGAGATATAGCTAGCGGGGATGCAGATACGCAGTATTTT. Residues: CCARDIASGDADTQYF.

This clonotype came up a few times. The chain has TRBV7-2 and TRBJ2-7; D may match TRBD1 or TRBD2 (5 bases each). Germline CDR1 is SGHTA and CDR2 is FQGNSA. V was pared by 3 bases and J by 2 bases, with 8 bases between. The CDR3 is 13 residues long. The CDR3 region is CASSLGVAYEQYV. DNA of the CDR3: TGTGCCAGCAGCTTGGGGGTTGCCTACGAGCAGTACGTC.

This clonotype was recorded a few times. The chain joins TRBV5-6 to TRBJ2-7; 7 bases line up with TRBD1. V was pared by 3 bases and J by 9 bases, with 3 bases of the junction left unmatched. CDR3 length: 11 amino acids. CDR1 is SGHDT and CDR2 is YYEEEE in the germline V gene. CDR3 nucleotide sequence: TGTGCCAGCAGCTCCCGGGACAGGCAGTACTTC. Translated: CASSSRDRQYF.

Only a few counts were recorded for this clonotype. The J gene is TRBJ2-7, the V gene TRBV14; 8 bases map to TRBD2. The germline CDR1 and CDR2 sequences are SGHDN and FVKESK. There are 14 residues in the CDR3. V trimming: 4 bases; J trimming: 1 base; junction bases outside the gene matches: 3. The CDR3: CASSPGGWSYEQYF. Here the CDR3 DNA reads TGTGCCAGCAGCCCGGGGGGGTGGTCCTACGAGCAGTACTTC.

The genes are TRBV11-2 and TRBJ1-2; 8 bases match TRBD1. The germline V gene encodes CDR1 SGHAT and CDR2 FQNNGV. The V gene end was trimmed by 6 bases and the J gene end by 2 bases; junction bases not matched to a gene: 11. This CDR3 region has 16 residues. CDR3 nucleotides: TGTGCCAGCAGTGAACCCCGGACAGGGAGGAACTATGGCTACACCTTC. It is translated as CASSEPRTGRNYGYTF. The full variable domain, rest sourced from reference TRBV11-2 and TRBJ1-2, is EAGVAQSPRYKIIEKRQSVAFWCNPISGHATLYWYQQILGQGPKLLIQFQNNGVVDDSQLPKDRFSAERLKGVDSTLKIQPAKLEDSAVYLCASSEPRTGRNYGYTFGSGTRLTVV.

This rearrangement joins TRBV15 to TRBJ1-5; TRBD1 matches 8 bases. Germline CDR1 is LNHNV and CDR2 is YYDKDF (reference sequence). With V trimmed by 2 bases and J by 3 bases, 3 bases remained unmatched. CDR3 size: 15 residues. The CDR3 DNA reads as TGTGCCACCAGCAGAAACAGGGGGACCAATCAGCCCCAGCATTTT. This sequence encodes CATSRNRGTNQPQHF.

This clonotype has a count of ten or more. The chain employs TRBV7-9 and TRBJ2-1; D may be TRBD2 (6 bases). The CDR3 is 15 amino acids. Germline CDR1 SEHNR, CDR2 FQNEAQ (reference sequence). Trimming pared 3 bases from V and 1 base from J, leaving 10 bases between. CDR3 sequence (DNA): TGTGCCAGCAGCTTTCTAGCGTCTTCCTACAATGAGCAGTTCTTC. It translates to CASSFLASSYNEQFF.

This clonotype has only a few counts. The chain joins TRBV12-3 or TRBV12-4 to TRBJ1-1; maybe TRBD1 (5 bases). Trimming pared 6 bases from V and 0 bases from J, leaving 11 bases between. The CDR3 length is 14 residues. The CDR3 region has the DNA TGTGCCAGCAGGTACCGGGGCTTGAACACTGAAGCTTTCTTT. Translating it yields CASRYRGLNTEAFF.

V is TRBV10-3 and J is TRBJ2-5; D is perhaps TRBD2 (6 bases). Germline-derived CDR1 and CDR2 are ENHRY and SYGVKD. Trimming stripped 3 bases from V and 5 bases from J, with 16 bases between. The CDR3 sequence is 15 residues long. The CDR3 DNA follows: TGTGCCATCAGTGACGTAGGGCGGGGAGAGGAGACCCAGTACTTC. Translated, it gives CAISDVGRGEETQYF.

In its sample, this clonotype was seen a few times. The chain links TRBV5-1 to TRBJ2-1; possibly TRBD2 for D (6 bases). This CDR3 has 15 residues. Germline V gene lookup returns CDR1 SGHRS and CDR2 YFSETQ. The V and J ends lost 6 bases and 6 bases respectively, with 19 bases between them. Written as DNA, the CDR3 is TGCGCCAGCAAAACGGGACTTGGGGCGTTCAATGAGCAGTTCTTC. The encoded protein is CASKTGLGAFNEQFF. The variable domain in full, with the rest retrieved from reference TRBV5-1 and TRBJ2-1, is KAGVTQTPRYLIKTRGQQVTLSCSPISGHRSVSWYQQTPGQGLQFLFEYFSETQRNKGNFPGRFSGRQFSNSRSEMNVSTLELGDSALYLCASKTGLGAFNEQFFGPGTRLTVL.

The rearrangement joins TRBV6-2 or TRBV6-3 to TRBJ1-6, with D perhaps matching TRBD1 (5 bases). Per germline, CDR1 MNHEY and CDR2 SVGEGT. The CDR3 spans 15 residues. V was trimmed by 0 bases and J by 7 bases, leaving 10 bases between them. Here the CDR3 reads CASSYSRGENSPLHF. The DNA for the CDR3 is TGTGCCAGCAGTTACTCGAGAGGGGAAAATTCACCCCTCCACTTT.

This clonotype has more than one count but fewer than ten. The rearrangement joins TRBV25-1 to TRBJ2-3; the D is unclear. The CDR3 is made up of 15 amino acids. CDR1 is MGHDK and CDR2 is SYGVNS in the germline V gene. The V and J ends lost 3 bases and 7 bases respectively, with 17 bases between them. CDR3 loop: CASSEGPRVRHTQYF. The CDR3 coding sequence is TGTGCCAGCAGTGAGGGTCCCCGGGTCAGGCATACGCAGTATTTT.

V and J are TRBV7-6 and TRBJ2-2; D is possibly TRBD2 (7 bases). V gave up 8 bases and J gave up 2 bases, with 15 bases separating them. Per germline, CDR1 SGHVS and CDR2 FNYEAQ. The CDR3 covers 15 residues. CDR3: CASRGAGDNTGELFF. The CDR3 DNA reads TGTGCCAGCCGGGGGGCAGGGGACAACACCGGGGAGCTGTTTTTT.

V and J are TRBV6-5 and TRBJ1-5; tentative D call: TRBD1 (6 bases). With 2 bases removed from V and 2 bases from J, the gap between germline ends came to 13 bases. Germline CDR1 reads MNHEY; CDR2 reads SVGAGI. CDR3 length equals 16 residues. DNA of the CDR3: TGTGCCAGCAGTTACACCGGACAGATAGGCAATCAGCCCCAGCATTTT. Translation gives CASSYTGQIGNQPQHF.